The 21 T cell receptor beta chains given below trace back to one sample, sequenced in a study of identical twins. MiXCR, applied by TCRdb to the 5' RACE reads, yields one record per CDR3 protein. The sample carries around 650,000 distinct CDR3 sequences, just over 7% recorded once. The sample was also reused in another study, on yellow fever vaccine responses in identical twins.

Sequences were obtained from PBMCs. The source of these receptors is a woman aged 18 to 35 in good health.

The chain recombines TRBV6-4 with TRBJ2-1; the D is unclear. CDR1 and CDR2 from the germline V gene are MRHNA and SNTAGT. Between the trimmed V and J ends, which lost 2 bases and 11 bases, there was a span of 13 bases. This CDR3 contains 13 residues. The CDR3 protein is CASSDGPTNQQFF. As DNA, the CDR3 is TGTGCCAGCAGTGACGGCCCTACTAATCAGCAGTTCTTC.

This clonotype has just a few counts. V is TRBV20-1 and J is TRBJ1-6, with 8 bases identical to TRBD1. Trimming cost V 6 bases and J 0 bases; bases outside gene matches: 7. Germline CDR1 reads DFQATT; CDR2 reads SNEGSKA (reference sequence). This CDR3 region has 16 residues. The CDR3 reads CSALGQGGSYNSPLHF. The CDR3 coding sequence is TGCAGTGCCCTTGGACAGGGCGGCTCCTATAATTCACCCCTCCACTTT.

Ten or more counts support this clonotype. The chain couples TRBV28 to TRBJ2-7; D may be TRBD1 or TRBD2 (5 bases each). Germline assignment: CDR1 MDHEN and CDR2 SYDVKM. CDR3 length: 16 amino acids. The ends were cut back, 2 bases at V and 0 bases at J, with 14 bases in the middle. The CDR3 nucleotides read TGTGCCAGCAGTTTAGGGGGTGCGCCCAGCTCCTACGAGCAGTACTTC. It codes for CASSLGGAPSSYEQYF. Complete variable domain (other parts from reference TRBV28 and TRBJ2-7): DVKVTQSSRYLVKRTGEKVFLECVQDMDHENMFWYRQDPGLGLRLIYFSYDVKMKEKGDIPEGYSVSREKKERFSLILESASTNQTSMYLCASSLGGAPSSYEQYFGPGTRLTVT.

This clonotype was seen at least ten times. The V and J genes are TRBV5-1 and TRBJ1-5; D not certain. The CDR3 loop spans 15 amino acids. V lost 0 bases, J lost 4 bases, and 11 bases lay in between. The germline V gene encodes CDR1 SGHRS and CDR2 YFSETQ. The DNA of the CDR3 is TGCGCCAGCAGCTTGGGAGGGCAGGCGAATCAGCCCCAGCATTTT. This translates into CASSLGGQANQPQHF.

The chain recombines TRBV7-8 with TRBJ1-1; weak D call: TRBD1 (5 bases). Germline lookup yields CDR1 SGHVS and CDR2 FQNEAQ. V lost 4 bases and J lost 4, with 13 bases in between. The CDR3 has 14 amino acids. The CDR3 is CASSSLGVGTEAFF. CDR3 sequence (DNA): TGTGCCAGCAGCTCCCTGGGGGTTGGCACTGAAGCTTTCTTT. Complete variable domain (other parts from reference TRBV7-8 and TRBJ1-1): GAGVSQSPRYKVAKRGQDVALRCDPISGHVSLFWYQQALGQGPEFLTYFQNEAQLDKSGLPSDRFFAERPEGSVSTLKIQRTQQEDSAVYLCASSSLGVGTEAFFGQGTRLTVV.

The chain has TRBV7-3 and TRBJ2-3; 7 nucleotides align to TRBD1. Germline CDR1 reads SGHTA; CDR2 reads FQGTGA. The CDR3 contains 16 residues. J gave up 2 bases and V 8 bases, and 13 bases lay outside the gene matches. The CDR3: CASGTGAVEFTDTQYF. As DNA, the CDR3 is TGTGCCAGCGGAACAGGGGCAGTAGAATTCACAGATACGCAGTATTTT.

The sample holds many counts of this clonotype. The chain is built from TRBV12-3 or TRBV12-4 and TRBJ2-1; TRBD1 matches 7 bases. CDR3 size: 15 residues. V shed 1 base and J 4 bases; nucleotides not matched to a gene: 4. CDR3: CASSLDRGIYNEQFF. CDR3 DNA sequence: TGTGCCAGCAGTTTAGACAGGGGAATATACAATGAGCAGTTCTTC.

This clonotype came up many times. The chain has TRBV15 and TRBJ1-4; maybe TRBD1 (5 bases). Germline V gene sequence: CDR1 LNHNV, CDR2 YYDKDF (reference sequence). Trimming took off 2 bases at V and 8 bases at J, with 9 bases between the two ends. The CDR3 totals 13 residues. This CDR3 reads CATSRQGREKLFF. DNA for the CDR3: TGTGCCACCAGCAGACAGGGTCGGGAAAAACTGTTTTTT.

The chain uses TRBV12-5 and TRBJ2-1; the D is unclear. CDR3 length equals 12 residues. Germline lookup yields CDR1 LGHNT and CDR2 FRNRAP. Trimming stripped 4 bases from V and 5 bases from J, with 6 bases between. CDR3 loop: CASGSPNNEQFF. DNA for the CDR3: TGTGCTAGTGGTTCCCCTAACAATGAGCAGTTCTTC.

There are a few counts of this clonotype. The chain combines TRBV12-3 or TRBV12-4 with TRBJ2-1; TRBD1 or TRBD2 may be the D gene (6 bases each). The CDR3 spans 18 residues. Trimming cost V 2 bases and J 5 bases, with 22 bases left between them. CDR3 sequence: CASSLSVSGIGGNNEQFF. The DNA of the CDR3 is TGTGCCAGCAGTTTATCCGTTAGCGGCATAGGGGGTAACAATGAGCAGTTCTTC.

This clonotype was seen at least ten times. The chain carries TRBV29-1 and TRBJ2-1, with a possible D match to TRBD2 (6 bases). The V and J ends lost 7 bases and 3 bases respectively, with 16 bases between them. This CDR3 spans 14 amino acids. Germline CDR1 is SQVTM and CDR2 is ANQGSEA. CDR3 DNA: TGCAGCGCATTCTCCGGGACTGGCTACAATGAGCAGTTCTTC. Translation gives CSAFSGTGYNEQFF.

In this sample, this clonotype turned up a few times. The J gene is TRBJ2-1, the V gene TRBV20-1; D could derive from TRBD1 or TRBD2 (5 bases each). V dropped 3 bases and J dropped 3 bases, with 12 bases sitting between them. The CDR3 sequence is 14 residues long. Germline lookup yields CDR1 DFQATT and CDR2 SNEGSKA (reference sequence). CDR3 protein: CSASSGPGYNEQFF. CDR3 coding DNA: TGCAGTGCTAGTTCGGGACCCGGCTACAATGAGCAGTTCTTC.

This clonotype was seen at least ten times. The chain joins TRBV12-3 or TRBV12-4 to TRBJ2-5; D is undetermined. Between the trimmed V and J ends, which lost 5 bases and 5 bases, there was a span of 9 bases. CDR3 length: 12 amino acids. CDR3 residues: CASSLPSETQYF. DNA for the CDR3: TGTGCCAGCAGTCTACCTAGTGAGACCCAGTACTTC.

This clonotype occurred a few times. The gene calls are TRBV10-3 and TRBJ2-5; 12 positions match TRBD2. Germline values: CDR1 ENHRY, CDR2 SYGVKD. This CDR3 is 17 amino acids long. The J segment lost 5 bases and the V segment lost 10 bases, leaving 17 bases of the junction unmatched. The CDR3 protein is CATKSRTSGAGGETQYF. For the CDR3, the DNA is TGTGCCACCAAGTCCCGGACTAGCGGGGCCGGGGGGGAGACCCAGTACTTC.

This clonotype was seen more than once but under ten times. A junction boundary mismatches the germline segment, possibly from a read error. V gene TRBV18 combines with J gene TRBJ2-7, with D possibly TRBD1 on 5 matching bases. In germline, CDR1 is KGHSH, CDR2 LQKENI. This CDR3 spans 12 amino acids. The CDR3 DNA is TGTGCCAGCTCGCCACAGGCTCACGAGCAGTACTTC. It specifies CASSPQAHEQYF. The full variable domain, completed using reference TRBV18 and TRBJ2-7, is NAGVMQNPRHLVRRRGQEARLRCSPMKGHSHVYWYRQLPEEGLKFMVYLQKENIIDESGMPKERFSAEFPKEGPSILRIQQVVRGDSAAYFCASSPQAHEQYFGPGTRLTVT.

At least ten counts were recorded for this clonotype. The CDR3 coding sequence is TGTGCCAGCAGTTTTTCTGATGTCCCCCAACAGTACGTC. Residues: CASSFSDVPQQYV. This chain uses TRBV28 with TRBJ2-7, with D uncertain. Germline CDR1 reads MDHEN; CDR2 reads SYDVKM. This CDR3 is 13 amino acids long. Trimming removed 3 bases at V and 10 bases at J, with 16 bases between.

There are many counts of this clonotype. This chain connects TRBV3-1 to TRBJ2-6; the D gene is possibly TRBD2 (6 bases). The CDR3 is 18 amino acids. CDR1 and CDR2 from the germline V gene are LGHDT and YNNKEL (reference sequence). Trimming took 0 bases from V and 1 from J, leaving 13 bases between them. The CDR3 loop reads CASSQEGRAGSGANVLTF. DNA for the CDR3: TGTGCCAGCAGCCAAGAAGGCAGGGCGGGATCTGGGGCCAACGTCCTGACTTTC.

The CDR3 DNA reads TGTGCCAGCAGTGAATATCAGACAGGGGAAGAGACCCAGTACTTC. It yields the protein CASSEYQTGEETQYF. The genes are TRBV25-1 and TRBJ2-5; 8 bases line up with TRBD1. Germline CDR1 reads MGHDK; CDR2 reads SYGVNS. This CDR3 region has 15 residues. The junction had 3 bases not matched to a gene; V was cut back by 0 bases and J by 3 bases.

The chain is built from TRBV2 and TRBJ1-2, with no clear D. The CDR3 runs 12 residues. Trimming pared 8 bases from V and 4 bases from J, leaving 11 bases between. Germline assignment: CDR1 SNHLY and CDR2 FYNNEI. The CDR3, as DNA: TGTGCCAGCGAGCTTCGGGGCTATGGCTACACCTTC. As protein: CASELRGYGYTF.

This clonotype was counted a few times. The chain carries TRBV12-3 or TRBV12-4 and TRBJ1-2; D may be TRBD1 (5 bases). CDR3 length: 13 amino acids. Deletions cut 7 bases from V and 1 base from J, with 10 bases between. The CDR3 DNA is TGTGCCAGCAACTGGGGGGATAACTATGGCTACACCTTC. This translates into CASNWGDNYGYTF.

This clonotype came up many times. V is TRBV12-3 or TRBV12-4 and J is TRBJ1-1, with D uncertain. The CDR3 has 12 residues. Trimming cost V 7 bases and J 5 bases, with 11 bases left between them. CDR3 in DNA: TGTGCCAGCACTTCCGGTGGAACTGAAGCTTTCTTT. It translates to CASTSGGTEAFF.